These T cell receptor beta chains were read from a single sample in a study of human T cells and chemical hapten exposure. TCRdb reprocessed the RACE reads via MiXCR and lists one record per CDR3 protein. The data contain 50,000 to 60,000 distinct CDR3 sequences, roughly 12% of them singletons. Here the sequenced sample was whole blood, taken in connection with sensitization to the hapten diphenylcyclopropenone (DPC). All receptors come from a man younger than 45 with alopecia areata. Some clones in this sample may be carry-over from other donors' samples. CDR3s leave out the opening cysteine and the closing phenylalanine or tryptophan.

TRBV12-3/TRBV12-4,TRBJ2-2,ASSRTANTGELF
TRBV28,TRBJ1-6,TNSPLH
TRBV28,TRBJ2-4,ASGYKNIQY
TRBV29-1,TRBJ2-4,SVTDRIAKNIQY
TRBV10-3,TRBJ1-1,AITMGEGTEAF
TRBV7-2,TRBJ2-2,ATSTDSGTFTGELF
TRBV6-5,TRBJ2-7,ASSPWFGPTGTYEQY
TRBV7-6,TRBJ2-6,ASSPPGTSVSGANVLT
TRBV10-3,TRBJ1-2,AIRDPGDPNYGYT
TRBV29-1,TRBJ1-5,SVAGTFNQPQH
TRBV6-2/TRBV6-3,TRBJ2-7,ASRDSYEQY
TRBV29-1,TRBJ2-1,SVRDKTYNEQF
TRBV4-3,TRBJ2-3,ASSLVRTGGWADTQY
TRBV9,TRBJ2-3,ASSVVADTQY
TRBV29-1,TRBJ2-3,SVDGAAADTQY
TRBV18,TRBJ1-1,ASSPARAEAF
TRBV7-9,TRBJ2-7,ASSLEAGPTTEQY
TRBV28,TRBJ2-7,ASSLKVRSGGREQY
TRBV11-2,TRBJ2-1,ASSLSRTSGGYNEQF
TRBV4-3,TRBJ1-3,ASSQGIGGNTIY
TRBV7-2,TRBJ2-3,ASSPTQGQQTSGGVADTQY
TRBV12-3/TRBV12-4,TRBJ2-3,ASINRGGRTDTQY
TRBV7-2,TRBJ2-1,ASSMTGFPLDEQF
TRBV27,TRBJ1-1,ASRLTGGYTEAF
TRBV14,TRBJ1-1,ASSPGGRWGTEAF
TRBV7-9,TRBJ1-6,ASSLGQGGSPLH
TRBV30,TRBJ2-3,ACRRGAYTDTQY
TRBV6-6,TRBJ1-4,ASSRTGGEKLF
TRBV7-3,TRBJ1-1,ASSPGGEGLNTEAF
TRBV12-3/TRBV12-4,TRBJ1-1,ASGFRNTEAF
TRBV28,TRBJ1-5,ASRSTGVGQPQH
TRBV10-3,TRBJ1-1,AIRTENTEAF
TRBV29-1,TRBJ2-2,SVEPGPGSAGELF
TRBV4-3,TRBJ1-6,ASSQEISGTAFYNSPLH
TRBV20-1,TRBJ1-5,SALSGASNQPQH
TRBV29-1,TRBJ2-7,SVPSTTTYEQY
TRBV6-5,TRBJ1-4,ASTGRANEKLF
TRBV7-2,TRBJ2-6,ASSPQAGPGLRGTGANVLT
TRBV7-2,TRBJ2-4,ASSLQPLIIQY
TRBV7-2,TRBJ2-5,ASSLAPGRIQETQY
TRBV5-1,TRBJ1-1,ASSFRGSTTEAF
TRBV7-9,TRBJ1-2,ASSLEWGEGYT
TRBV12-5,TRBJ2-3,ASGLEGSTDTQY
TRBV11-2,TRBJ2-3,ASSLNTYTDTQY
TRBV21-1,TRBJ2-7,ASSKGKGGSYEQY
TRBV27,TRBJ1-5,ASSLKAVRSNQPQH
TRBV7-8,TRBJ1-2,ASSSDRDREKVYYGYT
TRBV12-3/TRBV12-4,TRBJ1-4,ASSDSQRWEKLF
TRBV5-1,TRBJ2-7,ASSATTSSKYEQY
TRBV6-1,TRBJ1-5,ASIPGAGNQPQH
TRBV18,TRBJ2-7,ASSPPSGSSYEQY
TRBV20-1,TRBJ2-7,SARAGTGPPTYEQY